Listed below are T cell receptor beta chains from one sample, sequenced in a study of T cells after yellow fever vaccination. TCRdb ran MiXCR on the 5' RACE reads and lists one entry per CDR3 protein. The sample contains over 250,000 distinct CDR3 sequences, about 5.2% of which appear only once. Sequences were derived from CD4+ T cells sorted from PBMCs, sampled on the day of the yellow fever booster vaccination. The receptor set was obtained from a man younger than 35 who received the YFV17D yellow fever vaccine. The CDR3 runs from the conserved cysteine through the conserved F or W. D genes are given only for firm matches. Clone size appears in some rows only: once, few, many, or a class for an expanded clone.

CDR3aa,CDR3nt,d_gene,abundance,v_gene,j_gene
CASSWAGTSGGRRGETQYF,TGTGCCAGCAGCTGGGCGGGGACTAGCGGGGGCCGAAGGGGAGAGACCCAGTACTTC,TRBD2,few,TRBV7-2,TRBJ2-5
CSARDGSRDLYTGELFF,TGCAGTGCTAGAGATGGGTCCCGGGACCTTTACACCGGGGAGCTGTTTTTT,-,many,TRBV20-1,TRBJ2-2
CSHRVPPGDTQYF,TGCAGCCACCGGGTACCCCCAGGTGATACGCAGTATTTT,-,few,TRBV20-1,TRBJ2-3
CASSPPGLAGPGGEQFF,TGTGCCAGCTCACCACCGGGACTAGCGGGTCCAGGGGGCGAGCAGTTCTTC,TRBD2,-,TRBV18,TRBJ2-1
CASSFGPENTEAFF,TGCGCCAGCAGCTTCGGGCCGGAGAACACTGAAGCTTTCTTT,-,few,TRBV5-1,TRBJ1-1
CASSPNQMDRGTEAFF,TGTGCCAGCTCACCGAACCAAATGGACCGGGGCACTGAAGCTTTCTTT,-,-,TRBV18,TRBJ1-1
CASSRGSLGYNEQFF,TGTGCCAGCAGCAGAGGGAGCCTAGGCTACAATGAGCAGTTCTTC,-,-,TRBV11-2,TRBJ2-1
CASRRRTQETQYF,TGTGCCAGCAGAAGACGGACCCAAGAGACCCAGTACTTC,-,few,TRBV7-9,TRBJ2-5
CASSLNTEITEAFF,TGCGCCAGCAGCCTTAACACAGAAATCACTGAAGCTTTCTTT,-,-,TRBV5-1,TRBJ1-1
CSVEEGGRGDTEAFF,TGCAGCGTTGAAGAAGGGGGGCGTGGGGACACTGAAGCTTTCTTT,-,many,TRBV29-1,TRBJ1-1
CASSVSSGGETQYF,TGTGCCAGCAGCGTCTCTAGCGGGGGAGAGACCCAGTACTTC,TRBD2,-,TRBV7-3,TRBJ2-5
CASSPMTIMNTEAFF,TGCGCCAGCAGCCCGATGACAATAATGAACACTGAAGCTTTCTTT,-,many,TRBV5-1,TRBJ1-1
CAISESTGTNTGELFF,TGTGCCATCAGTGAGTCTACAGGGACAAACACCGGGGAGCTGTTTTTT,-,many,TRBV10-3,TRBJ2-2
CASSLWRVNYGYTF,TGTGCCAGCAGCTTATGGAGGGTCAACTATGGCTACACCTTC,-,many,TRBV7-2,TRBJ1-2
CASSQDGTGFSPLHF,TGTGCCAGCAGCCAGGACGGGACAGGGTTTTCACCCCTCCACTTT,TRBD1,few,TRBV12-3/TRBV12-4,TRBJ1-6
CSASQLGNEQFF,TGCAGTGCTTCGCAACTCGGCAATGAGCAGTTCTTC,-,few,TRBV20-1,TRBJ2-1
CASRPGGGQETQYF,TGCGCCAGCAGACCCGGCGGGGGACAAGAGACCCAGTACTTC,TRBD2,many,TRBV5-1,TRBJ2-5
CASSQARPGGGETQYF,TGTGCCAGCAGCCAAGCCCGTCCCGGGGGAGGTGAGACCCAGTACTTC,-,many,TRBV4-2,TRBJ2-5
CASSWGVYEQYF,TGTGCCAGCAGCTGGGGGGTATACGAGCAGTACTTC,-,few,TRBV12-3/TRBV12-4,TRBJ2-7
CASSSPRDILRAFF,TGTGCCAGCAGTTCCCCCCGGGACATCTTACGGGCTTTCTTT,-,-,TRBV6-6,TRBJ1-1
CASSLRQQSMNTEAFF,TGCGCCAGCAGCTTGCGACAGCAGAGCATGAACACTGAAGCTTTCTTT,-,-,TRBV5-1,TRBJ1-1
CASSLPTSYVGELFF,TGTGCCAGCAGCTTACCCACTAGTTACGTCGGGGAGCTGTTTTTT,-,-,TRBV7-2,TRBJ2-2
CASSLSGMRLFF,TGTGCCAGCAGCTTGTCCGGTATGAGGCTGTTTTTT,-,many,TRBV5-8,TRBJ2-2
CASSQESQRGASTDTQYF,TGCGCCAGCAGCCAAGAGTCCCAGCGGGGAGCTAGCACAGATACGCAGTATTTT,TRBD2,few,TRBV4-1,TRBJ2-3
CASSLTGGTLATEAFF,TGTGCCAGCAGCTTAACTGGTGGCACCCTGGCCACTGAAGCTTTCTTT,-,few,TRBV7-3,TRBJ1-1
CASSGLARETQYF,TGTGCCAGCTCAGGACTAGCTCGGGAGACCCAGTACTTC,TRBD2,few,TRBV18,TRBJ2-5
CASRISGYGYTF,TGTGCCAGCAGGATCAGTGGGTATGGCTACACCTTC,-,few,TRBV28,TRBJ1-2
CASSLGLAGTYEQYF,TGTGCCAGCAGTTTGGGACTAGCGGGGACCTACGAGCAGTACTTC,TRBD2,many,TRBV28,TRBJ2-7
CASSIDRGSSGGRYGYTF,TGTGCCAGTAGTATAGACCGAGGATCGTCAGGGGGTCGCTATGGCTACACCTTC,TRBD1,-,TRBV19,TRBJ1-2
CAGQGGEDEQYF,TGTGCCGGACAGGGAGGTGAGGACGAGCAGTACTTC,TRBD1,-,TRBV30,TRBJ2-7
CASSFAAEAFF,TGTGCCAGCAGTTTTGCAGCTGAAGCTTTCTTT,-,few,TRBV12-3/TRBV12-4,TRBJ1-1
CASSWRRFGSEQYF,TGTGCCAGCAGCTGGCGACGGTTTGGGAGCGAGCAGTACTTC,-,few,TRBV5-6,TRBJ2-7
CSAGAGVYGYTF,TGCAGTGCGGGGGCGGGTGTCTATGGCTACACCTTC,-,-,TRBV20-1,TRBJ1-2
CASSLASREALHF,TGCGCCAGCAGCTTGGCCTCGAGAGAGGCCCTCCACTTT,-,few,TRBV5-1,TRBJ1-6
CASRRSSSGGAGDTQYF,TGCGCCAGCAGAAGGTCGTCTAGCGGGGGGGCCGGGGATACGCAGTATTTT,TRBD2,many,TRBV5-1,TRBJ2-3
CASSYPLPIARNQPQHF,TGTGCCAGTAGTTATCCGCTTCCTATAGCAAGGAATCAGCCCCAGCATTTT,-,few,TRBV19,TRBJ1-5
CASSPQVYEQYF,TGTGCCAGCAGTCCGCAGGTGTACGAGCAGTACTTC,-,many,TRBV28,TRBJ2-7
CASSYGGPGQPNYGYTF,TGTGCCAGCAGTTACGGAGGACCGGGACAGCCTAACTATGGCTACACCTTC,TRBD1,-,TRBV6-6,TRBJ1-2
CASRRSRSGANVLTF,TGTGCCAGCCGCAGAAGCCGCTCTGGGGCCAACGTCCTGACTTTC,-,many,TRBV27,TRBJ2-6
CASRLTSGGGTGTQYF,TGTGCCAGCAGACTGACTAGCGGGGGCGGCACAGGTACGCAGTATTTT,TRBD2,-,TRBV12-3/TRBV12-4,TRBJ2-3
CASRGRQGFAGELFF,TGTGCCAGCAGGGGGAGACAGGGGTTCGCCGGGGAGCTGTTTTTT,TRBD1,few,TRBV25-1,TRBJ2-2
CASSLGGQGGGSTDTQYF,TGTGCCAGCAGCTTGGGCGGACAGGGCGGGGGGAGCACAGATACGCAGTATTTT,-,many,TRBV5-4,TRBJ2-3